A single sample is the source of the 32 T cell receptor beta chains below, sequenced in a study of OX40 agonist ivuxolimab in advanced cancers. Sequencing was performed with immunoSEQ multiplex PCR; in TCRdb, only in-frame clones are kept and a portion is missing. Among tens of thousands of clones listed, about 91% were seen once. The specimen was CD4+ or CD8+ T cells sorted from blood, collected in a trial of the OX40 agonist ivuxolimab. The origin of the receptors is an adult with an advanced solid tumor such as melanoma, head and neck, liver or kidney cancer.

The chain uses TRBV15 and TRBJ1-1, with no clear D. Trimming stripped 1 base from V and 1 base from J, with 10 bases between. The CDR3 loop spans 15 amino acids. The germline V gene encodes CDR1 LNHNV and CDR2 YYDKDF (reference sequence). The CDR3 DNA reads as TGTGCCACCAGCAGAGCGGGCGGAGGGAACACTGAAGCTTTCTTT. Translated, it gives CATSRAGGGNTEAFF.

The CDR3 region is CASSPSDRRTQPQHF. CDR3 DNA sequence: TGTGCCAGCAGCCCAAGCGACAGGAGGACTCAGCCCCAGCATTTT. The rearrangement joins TRBV11-2 to TRBJ1-5; D possibly corresponds to TRBD1 (6 bases). With 5 bases removed from V and 6 bases from J, the gap between germline ends came to 17 bases. The CDR3 sequence is 15 residues long. Germline V lookup: CDR1 SGHAT, CDR2 FQNNGV. The whole variable domain, remainder taken from reference TRBV11-2 and TRBJ1-5, is EAGVAQSPRYKIIEKRQSVAFWCNPISGHATLYWYQQILGQGPKLLIQFQNNGVVDDSQLPKDRFSAERLKGVDSTLKIQPAKLEDSAVYLCASSPSDRRTQPQHFGDGTRLSIL.

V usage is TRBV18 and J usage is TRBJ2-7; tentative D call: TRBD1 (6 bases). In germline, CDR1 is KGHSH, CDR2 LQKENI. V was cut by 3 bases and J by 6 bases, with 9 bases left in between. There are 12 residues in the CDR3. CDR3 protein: CASSPQGFEQYF. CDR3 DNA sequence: TGTGCCAGCTCACCTCAGGGGTTCGAGCAGTACTTC.

The CDR3 reads CSVDVTSAETQYF. In DNA, the CDR3 is TGCAGCGTTGATGTGACCTCGGCAGAGACCCAGTACTTC. The chain links TRBV29-1 to TRBJ2-5, with D unclear. V lost 3 bases and J lost 4, with 12 bases in between. Germline CDR1 SQVTM, CDR2 ANQGSEA. The CDR3 spans 13 residues.

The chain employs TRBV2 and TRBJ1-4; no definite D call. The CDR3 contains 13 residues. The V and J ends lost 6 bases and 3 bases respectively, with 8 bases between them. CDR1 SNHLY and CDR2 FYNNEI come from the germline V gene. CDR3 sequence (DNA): TGTGCCAGCAGGGCAGAACCTAATGAAAAACTGTTTTTT. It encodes CASRAEPNEKLFF.

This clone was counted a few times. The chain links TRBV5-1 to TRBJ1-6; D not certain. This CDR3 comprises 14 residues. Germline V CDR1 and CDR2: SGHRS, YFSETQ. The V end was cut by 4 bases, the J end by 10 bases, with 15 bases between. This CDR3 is CASSPRQVGSPLHF. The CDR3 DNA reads TGCGCCAGCAGCCCTAGGCAGGTGGGATCACCCCTCCACTTT.

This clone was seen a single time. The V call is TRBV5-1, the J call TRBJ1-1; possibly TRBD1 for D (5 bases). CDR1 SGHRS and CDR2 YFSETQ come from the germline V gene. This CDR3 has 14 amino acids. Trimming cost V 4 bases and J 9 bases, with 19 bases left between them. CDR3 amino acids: CASSTRDSTRQAFF. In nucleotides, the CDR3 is TGCGCCAGCAGCACACGGGACTCCACACGACAAGCTTTCTTT.

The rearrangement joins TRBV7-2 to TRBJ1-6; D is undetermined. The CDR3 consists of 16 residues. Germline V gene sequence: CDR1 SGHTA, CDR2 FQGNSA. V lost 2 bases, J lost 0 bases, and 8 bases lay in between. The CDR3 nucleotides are TGTGCCAGCAGCTTAACGCGGAGCTCCTATAATTCACCCCTCCACTTT. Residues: CASSLTRSSYNSPLHF.

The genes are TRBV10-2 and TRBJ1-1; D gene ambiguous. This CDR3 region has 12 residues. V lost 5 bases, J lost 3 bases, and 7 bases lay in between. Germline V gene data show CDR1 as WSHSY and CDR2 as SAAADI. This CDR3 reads CASSQRDTEAFF. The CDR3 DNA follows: TGCGCCAGCAGTCAGCGTGACACTGAAGCTTTCTTT.

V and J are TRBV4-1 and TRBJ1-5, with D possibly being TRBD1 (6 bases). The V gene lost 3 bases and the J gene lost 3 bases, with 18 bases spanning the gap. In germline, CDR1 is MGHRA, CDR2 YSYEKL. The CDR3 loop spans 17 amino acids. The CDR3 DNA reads TGCGCCAGCAGCCACCTATGGGACGGGGGCACCAATCAGCCCCAGCATTTT. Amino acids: CASSHLWDGGTNQPQHF.

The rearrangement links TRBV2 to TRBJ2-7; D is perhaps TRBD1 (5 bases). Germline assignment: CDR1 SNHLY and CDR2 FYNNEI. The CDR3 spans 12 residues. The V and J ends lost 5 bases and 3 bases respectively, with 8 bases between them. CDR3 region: CASSPTGYEQYF. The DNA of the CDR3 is TGTGCCAGCAGTCCCACAGGCTACGAGCAGTACTTC.

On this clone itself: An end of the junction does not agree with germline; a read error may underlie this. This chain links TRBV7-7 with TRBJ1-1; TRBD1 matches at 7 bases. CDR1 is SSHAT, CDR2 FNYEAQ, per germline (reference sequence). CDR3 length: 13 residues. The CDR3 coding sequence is TGTGCTAGCAGCTTAGCTCCGGACAGGGAAGCTTTCTTT. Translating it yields CASSLAPDREAFF.

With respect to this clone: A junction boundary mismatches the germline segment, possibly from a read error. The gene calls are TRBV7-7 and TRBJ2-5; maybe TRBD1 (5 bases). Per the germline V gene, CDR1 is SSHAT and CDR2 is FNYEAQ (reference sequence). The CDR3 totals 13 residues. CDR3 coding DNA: TGTGCTAGCAGCCGCGACAGTCAAGAGACCCAGTACTTC. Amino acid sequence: CASSRDSQETQYF.

CDR3 DNA sequence: TGTGCCAGCAGTCCCTCAGGGACGGATCCCTACGAGCAGTACTTC. Amino acid sequence: CASSPSGTDPYEQYF. V usage is TRBV27 and J usage is TRBJ2-7; the D gene could be TRBD1 or TRBD2 (5 bases each). The CDR3 spans 15 residues. CDR1 is MNHEY, CDR2 SMNVEV, per germline (reference sequence). Trimming removed 5 bases at V and 2 bases at J, with 16 bases between.

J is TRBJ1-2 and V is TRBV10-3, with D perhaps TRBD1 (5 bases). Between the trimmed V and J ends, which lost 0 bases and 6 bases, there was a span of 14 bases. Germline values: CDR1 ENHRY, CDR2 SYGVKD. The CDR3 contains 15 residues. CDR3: CAISESKAGRNGYTF. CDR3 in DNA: TGTGCCATCAGTGAGTCGAAGGCAGGGAGAAATGGCTACACCTTC.

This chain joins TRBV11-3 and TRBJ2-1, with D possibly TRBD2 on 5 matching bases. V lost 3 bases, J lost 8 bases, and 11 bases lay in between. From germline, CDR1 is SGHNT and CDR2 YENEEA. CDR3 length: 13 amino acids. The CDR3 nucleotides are TGTGCCAGCAGCTTTAGTCCCGGGGATGAGCAGTTCTTC. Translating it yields CASSFSPGDEQFF.

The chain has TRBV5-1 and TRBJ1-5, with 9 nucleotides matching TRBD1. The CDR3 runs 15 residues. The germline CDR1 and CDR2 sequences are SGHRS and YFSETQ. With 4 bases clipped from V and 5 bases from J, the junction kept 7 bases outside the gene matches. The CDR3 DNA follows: TGCGCCAGCAGCAAGGGACAGGGCAACGATCAGCCCCAGCATTTT. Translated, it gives CASSKGQGNDQPQHF.

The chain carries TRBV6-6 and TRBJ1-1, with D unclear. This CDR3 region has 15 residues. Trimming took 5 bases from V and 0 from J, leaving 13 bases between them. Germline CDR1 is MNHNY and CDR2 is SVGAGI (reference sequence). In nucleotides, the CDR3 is TGTGCCAGCAGTCCGACACGGAACGTGAACACTGAAGCTTTCTTT. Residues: CASSPTRNVNTEAFF.

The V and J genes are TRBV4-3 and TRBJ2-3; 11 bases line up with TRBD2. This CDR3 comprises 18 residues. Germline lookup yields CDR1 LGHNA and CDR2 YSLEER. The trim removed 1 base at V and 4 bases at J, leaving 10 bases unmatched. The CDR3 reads CASSQVIAGGFRADTQYF. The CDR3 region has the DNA TGCGCCAGCAGCCAAGTTATAGCGGGAGGGTTTCGGGCAGATACGCAGTATTTT.

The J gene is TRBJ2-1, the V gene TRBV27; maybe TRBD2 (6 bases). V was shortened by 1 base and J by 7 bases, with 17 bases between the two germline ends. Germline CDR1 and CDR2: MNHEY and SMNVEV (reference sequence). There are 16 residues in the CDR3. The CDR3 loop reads CASSLYASEAGNEQFF. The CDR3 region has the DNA TGTGCCAGCAGTTTATACGCCTCTGAGGCGGGGAATGAGCAGTTCTTC.

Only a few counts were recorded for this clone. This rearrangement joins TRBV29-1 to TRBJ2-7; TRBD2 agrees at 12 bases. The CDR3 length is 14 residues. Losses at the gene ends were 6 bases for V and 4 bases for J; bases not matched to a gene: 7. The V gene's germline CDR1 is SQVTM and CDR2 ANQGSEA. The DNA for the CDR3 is TGCAGCGTGACATCCGGGACTAGCGGGTACGAGCAGTACTTC. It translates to CSVTSGTSGYEQYF.

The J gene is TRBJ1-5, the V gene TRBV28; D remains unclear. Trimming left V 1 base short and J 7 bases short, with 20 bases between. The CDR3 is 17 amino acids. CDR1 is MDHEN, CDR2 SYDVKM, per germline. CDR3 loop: CASSLFRGVVKGQPQHF. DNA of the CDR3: TGTGCCAGCAGTTTATTCCGCGGGGTAGTAAAAGGCCAGCCCCAGCATTTT.

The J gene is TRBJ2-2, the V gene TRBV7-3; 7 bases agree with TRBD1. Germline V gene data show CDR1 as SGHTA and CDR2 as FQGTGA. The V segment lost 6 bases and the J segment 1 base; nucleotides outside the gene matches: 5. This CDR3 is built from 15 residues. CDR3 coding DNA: TGTGCCAGCAGGTTGACAGGGAGGAACACCGGGGAGCTGTTTTTT. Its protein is CASRLTGRNTGELFF.

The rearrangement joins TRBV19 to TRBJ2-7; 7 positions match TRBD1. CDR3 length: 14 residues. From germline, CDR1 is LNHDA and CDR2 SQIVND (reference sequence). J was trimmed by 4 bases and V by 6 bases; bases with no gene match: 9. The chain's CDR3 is CASSPTPGQYEQYF. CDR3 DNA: TGTGCCAGTAGCCCAACACCGGGACAGTACGAGCAGTACTTC.

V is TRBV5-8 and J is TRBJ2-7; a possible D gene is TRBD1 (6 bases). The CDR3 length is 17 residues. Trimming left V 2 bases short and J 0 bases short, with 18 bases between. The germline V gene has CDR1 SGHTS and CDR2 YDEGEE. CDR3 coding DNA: TGTGCCAGCAGCTTCGAGGACAGCCTATTTACCTCCTACGAGCAGTACTTC. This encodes CASSFEDSLFTSYEQYF.

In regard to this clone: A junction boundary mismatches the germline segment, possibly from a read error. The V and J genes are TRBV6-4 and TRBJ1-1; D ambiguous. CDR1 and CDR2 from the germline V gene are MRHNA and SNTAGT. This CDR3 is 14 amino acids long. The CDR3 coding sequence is TGTGCCAGCCGTGACTCCTCTAGAGAAACTGAAGCTTTCTTT. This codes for CASRDSSRETEAFF.

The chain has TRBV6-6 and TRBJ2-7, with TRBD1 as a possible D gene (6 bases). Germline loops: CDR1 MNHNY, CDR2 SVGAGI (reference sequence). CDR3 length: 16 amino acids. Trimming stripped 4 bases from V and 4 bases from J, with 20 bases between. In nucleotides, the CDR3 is TGTGCCAGCAGTTCGCCCAGGGGCCCTGGTAGGTACGAGCAGTACTTC. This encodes CASSSPRGPGRYEQYF.

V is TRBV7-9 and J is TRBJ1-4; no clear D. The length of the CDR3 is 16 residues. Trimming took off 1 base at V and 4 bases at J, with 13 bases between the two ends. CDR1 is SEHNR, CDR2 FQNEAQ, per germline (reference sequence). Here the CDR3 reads CASSLESTAVNEKLFF. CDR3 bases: TGTGCCAGCAGCTTAGAGAGTACAGCCGTTAATGAAAAACTGTTTTTT.

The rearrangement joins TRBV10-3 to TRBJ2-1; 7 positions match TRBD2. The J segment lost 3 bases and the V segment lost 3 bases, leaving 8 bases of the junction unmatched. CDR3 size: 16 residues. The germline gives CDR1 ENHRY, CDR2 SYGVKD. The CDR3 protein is CAISDGLASGYNEQFF. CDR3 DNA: TGTGCCATCAGTGACGGCCTGGCTAGCGGCTACAATGAGCAGTTCTTC.

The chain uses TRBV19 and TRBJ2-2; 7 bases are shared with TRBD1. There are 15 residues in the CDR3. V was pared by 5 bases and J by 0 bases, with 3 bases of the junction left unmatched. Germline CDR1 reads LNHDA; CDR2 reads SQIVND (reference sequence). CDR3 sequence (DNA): TGTGCCAGTAGTGTAGGACAGGCGAACACCGGGGAGCTGTTTTTT. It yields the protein CASSVGQANTGELFF. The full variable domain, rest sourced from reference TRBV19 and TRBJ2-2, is DGGITQSPKYLFRKEGQNVTLSCEQNLNHDAMYWYRQDPGQGLRLIYYSQIVNDFQKGDIAEGYSVSREKKESFPLTVTSAQKNPTAFYLCASSVGQANTGELFFGEGSRLTVL.

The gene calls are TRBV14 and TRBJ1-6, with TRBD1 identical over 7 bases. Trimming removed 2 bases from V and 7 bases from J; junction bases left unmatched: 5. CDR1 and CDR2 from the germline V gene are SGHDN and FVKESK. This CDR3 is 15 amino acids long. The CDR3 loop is CASSQMDRPNSPLHF. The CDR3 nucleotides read TGTGCCAGCAGCCAAATGGACAGGCCGAATTCACCCCTCCACTTT.

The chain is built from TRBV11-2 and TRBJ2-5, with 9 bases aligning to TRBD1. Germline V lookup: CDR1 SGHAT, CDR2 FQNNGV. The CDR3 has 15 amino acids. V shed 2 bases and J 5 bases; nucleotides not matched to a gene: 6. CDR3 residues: CASSLMGQGGETQYF. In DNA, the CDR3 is TGTGCCAGCAGCTTAATGGGACAGGGAGGGGAGACCCAGTACTTC. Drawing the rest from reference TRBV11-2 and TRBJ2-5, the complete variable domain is EAGVAQSPRYKIIEKRQSVAFWCNPISGHATLYWYQQILGQGPKLLIQFQNNGVVDDSQLPKDRFSAERLKGVDSTLKIQPAKLEDSAVYLCASSLMGQGGETQYFGPGTRLLVL.